In its sample, the clone carrying this TCR beta chain was seen a few times. The germline V gene encodes CDR1 SGHRS and CDR2 YFSETQ. V was cut by 0 bases and J by 4 bases, with 8 bases left in between. The CDR3 length is 14 residues. This sample is part of a study of patients and donors after allogeneic stem cell transplantation. TCRdb processed the RT-PCR reads anew with MiXCR; each CDR3 protein has one entry. Counted here are about 150,000 distinct CDR3 sequences, about two fifths occurring once; the ten biggest clones make up less than 60%. The chain links TRBV5-1 to TRBJ1-3, with a tentative D call TRBD1 (6 bases). The TCR sequence derives from a human donor who was either an allogeneic HSCT recipient or a stem cell or donor lymphocyte infusion donor (not recorded which). It is not recorded whose cells these are; they may come from a transplant donor. Source material: blood, either unsorted or a sorted T cell fraction (not recorded which). The CDR3 sequence: CASSLGQVGNTIYF. DNA for the CDR3: TGCGCCAGCAGCTTGGGACAGGTCGGAAACACCATATATTTT.